This T cell receptor (beta chain) was recorded in a study of T cell responses to AZD1222 COVID-19 vaccine. General study points: Along spike, vaccine-associated CD4 TCRs were found throughout, with dominance at 160-218 and 743-854. Clonal diversity was possibly underestimated, and white British individuals and females predominated among donors.

As to this clone: The antigen remains undetermined.

Germline CDR1 is LNHDA and CDR2 is SQIVND (reference sequence). V lost 2 bases, J lost 0 bases, and 7 bases stayed unmatched. The CDR3 length is 17 residues. Measured with immunoSEQ multiplex PCR; TCRdb has only the in-frame clones, and not every one. The data hold 140,000 to 150,000 clones, with 80% to 95% observed a single time. The sample consisted of peripheral blood, taken on day 0 of AZD1222 vaccination. The sequence derives from an adult in good health. The gene calls are TRBV19 and TRBJ2-1; 7 bases fit TRBD1. This CDR3 reads CASSILRGRSSYNEQFF. In DNA, the CDR3 is TGTGCCAGTAGTATATTGAGGGGGCGAAGCTCCTACAATGAGCAGTTCTTC.